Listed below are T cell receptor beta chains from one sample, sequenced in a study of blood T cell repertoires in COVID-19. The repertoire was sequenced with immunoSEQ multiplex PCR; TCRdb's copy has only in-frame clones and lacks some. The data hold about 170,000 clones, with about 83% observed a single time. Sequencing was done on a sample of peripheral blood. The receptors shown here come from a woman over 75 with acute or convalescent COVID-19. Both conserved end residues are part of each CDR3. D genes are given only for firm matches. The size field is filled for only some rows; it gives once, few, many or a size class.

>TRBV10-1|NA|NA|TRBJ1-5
TGCGCCAGCAGTGTATGTGGCCCATTTTCAGGGCCCAATCAGCCCCAGCATTTT
CASSVCGPFSGPNQPQHF
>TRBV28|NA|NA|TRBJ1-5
TGTGCCAGCAGTTTGGGCCGCCAGCATTTT
CASSLGRQHF
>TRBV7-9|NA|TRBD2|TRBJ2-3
TGTGCCAGCAGCGTACTAGCGGGAGTTGATACGCAGTATTTT
CASSVLAGVDTQYF
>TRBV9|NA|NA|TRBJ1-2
TGTGCCAGCAGCGTAGGCCAGGCGTCCTATGGCTACACCTTC
CASSVGQASYGYTF
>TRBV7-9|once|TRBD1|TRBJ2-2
TGTGCCAGCAGATTCGGGACAGCGGACACCGGGGAGCTGTTTTTT
CASRFGTADTGELFF
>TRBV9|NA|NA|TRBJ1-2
TGTGCCAGCAGCGTAGACGGCGGGGCCTCATCTAGCTATGGCTACACCTTC
CASSVDGGASSSYGYTF
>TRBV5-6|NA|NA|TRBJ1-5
TGTGCCAGCAGCTTAACGGGGGAGGGTCTAGGGGAACAGCCCCAGCATTTT
CASSLTGEGLGEQPQHF
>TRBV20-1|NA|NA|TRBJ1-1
TGCAGTGCTAGTCGTACCAGGGGCCTGAACACTGAAGCTTTCTTT
CSASRTRGLNTEAFF
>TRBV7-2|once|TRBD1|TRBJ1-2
TGTGCCAGCAGCTTAGCTCCAGGACAGGGGTATGGCTACACCTTC
CASSLAPGQGYGYTF
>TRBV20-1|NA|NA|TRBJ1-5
TGCAGTGCTAGTTCCGGGGAGGGACAGCCCCAGCATTTT
CSASSGEGQPQHF
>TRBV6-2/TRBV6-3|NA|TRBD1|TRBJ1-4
TGTGCCAGCAGTGCTCTCCCTCGGACAGGGGAAAAACTGTTTTTT
CASSALPRTGEKLFF